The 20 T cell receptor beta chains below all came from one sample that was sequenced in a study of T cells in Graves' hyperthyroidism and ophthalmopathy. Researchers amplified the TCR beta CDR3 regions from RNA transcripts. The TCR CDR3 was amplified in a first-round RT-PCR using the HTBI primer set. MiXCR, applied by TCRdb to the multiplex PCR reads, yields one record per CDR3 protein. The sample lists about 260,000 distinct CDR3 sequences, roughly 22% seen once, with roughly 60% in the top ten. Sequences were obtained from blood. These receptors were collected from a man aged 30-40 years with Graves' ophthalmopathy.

CDR3 DNA: TGTGCCAGCAGTGAGCTAGCGGGAGGCACTTTTTACAATGAGCAGTTCTTC. Residues: CASSELAGGTFYNEQFF. The chain combines TRBV12-3 or TRBV12-4 with TRBJ2-1; 11 nucleotides agree with TRBD2. Trimming took 5 bases from V and 4 from J; bases not matched to a gene: 10. The CDR3 is made up of 17 amino acids.

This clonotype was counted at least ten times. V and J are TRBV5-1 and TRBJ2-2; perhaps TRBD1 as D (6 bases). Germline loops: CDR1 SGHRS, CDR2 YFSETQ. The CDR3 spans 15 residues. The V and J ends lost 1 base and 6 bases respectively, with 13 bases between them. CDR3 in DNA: TGCGCCAGCAGCTTGATTGAGGGGGACGCCGGGGAGCTGTTTTTT. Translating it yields CASSLIEGDAGELFF.

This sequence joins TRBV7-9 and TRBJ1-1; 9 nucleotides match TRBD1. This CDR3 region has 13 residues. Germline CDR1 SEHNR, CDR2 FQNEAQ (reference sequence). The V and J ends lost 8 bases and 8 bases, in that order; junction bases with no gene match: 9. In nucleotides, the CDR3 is TGTGCCAGCGGGGGACAGGGTCTTCCAGAAGCTTTCTTT. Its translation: CASGGQGLPEAFF.

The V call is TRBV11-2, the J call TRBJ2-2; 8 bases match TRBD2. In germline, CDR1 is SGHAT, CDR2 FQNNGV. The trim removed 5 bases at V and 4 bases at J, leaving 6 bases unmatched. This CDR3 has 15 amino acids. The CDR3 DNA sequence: TGTGCCAGCAGCCTAATCACTAGCGGCACCGGGGAGCTGTTTTTT. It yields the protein CASSLITSGTGELFF.

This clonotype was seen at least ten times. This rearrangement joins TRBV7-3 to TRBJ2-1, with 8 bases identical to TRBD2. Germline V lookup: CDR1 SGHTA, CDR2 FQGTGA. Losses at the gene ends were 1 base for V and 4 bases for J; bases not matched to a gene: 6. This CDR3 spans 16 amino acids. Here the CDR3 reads CASSLKETSAYNEQFF. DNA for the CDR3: TGTGCCAGCAGCTTAAAGGAGACTAGCGCGTACAATGAGCAGTTCTTC.

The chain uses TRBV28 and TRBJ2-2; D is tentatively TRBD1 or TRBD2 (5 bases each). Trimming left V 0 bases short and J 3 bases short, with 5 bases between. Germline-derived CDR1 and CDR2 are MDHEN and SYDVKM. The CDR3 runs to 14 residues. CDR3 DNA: TGTGCCAGCAGTTTATGGGGGGACACCGGGGAGCTGTTTTTT. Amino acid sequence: CASSLWGDTGELFF. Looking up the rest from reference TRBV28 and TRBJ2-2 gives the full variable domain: DVKVTQSSRYLVKRTGEKVFLECVQDMDHENMFWYRQDPGLGLRLIYFSYDVKMKEKGDIPEGYSVSREKKERFSLILESASTNQTSMYLCASSLWGDTGELFFGEGSRLTVL.

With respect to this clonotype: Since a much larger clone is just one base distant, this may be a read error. In nucleotides, the CDR3 is TGCAGTGCTAGAGCGGGGGAATATAGCAATCAGCTCCAGCATTTT. Its translation is CSARAGEYSNQLQHF. This chain joins TRBV20-1 and TRBJ1-5; D perhaps matches TRBD1 (5 bases). This CDR3 is 15 amino acids long. CDR1 and CDR2 (germline): DFQATT, SNEGSKA (reference sequence).

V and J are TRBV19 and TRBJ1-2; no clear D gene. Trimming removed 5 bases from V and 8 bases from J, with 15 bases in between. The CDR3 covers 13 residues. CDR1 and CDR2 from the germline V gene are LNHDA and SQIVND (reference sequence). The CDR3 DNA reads TGTGCCAGTAGTGGCCTCCCATTGGGGGGCTACACCTTC. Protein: CASSGLPLGGYTF.

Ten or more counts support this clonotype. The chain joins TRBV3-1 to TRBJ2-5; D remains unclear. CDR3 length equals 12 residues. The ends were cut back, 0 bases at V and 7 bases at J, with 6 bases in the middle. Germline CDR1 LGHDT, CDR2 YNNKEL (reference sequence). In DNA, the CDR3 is TGTGCCAGCAGCCAAGAGAGAGGGACCCAGTACTTC. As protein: CASSQERGTQYF.

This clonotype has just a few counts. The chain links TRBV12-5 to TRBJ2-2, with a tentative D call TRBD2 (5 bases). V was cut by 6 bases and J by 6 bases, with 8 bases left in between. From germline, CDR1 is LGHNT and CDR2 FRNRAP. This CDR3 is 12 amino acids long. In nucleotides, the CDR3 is TGTGCTAGTGGCCGGGATTCCGGGGAGCTGTTTTTT. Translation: CASGRDSGELFF.

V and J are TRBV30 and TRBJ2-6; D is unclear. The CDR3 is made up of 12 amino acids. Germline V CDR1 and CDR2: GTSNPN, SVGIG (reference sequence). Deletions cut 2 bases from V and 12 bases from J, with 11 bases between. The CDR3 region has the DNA TGTGCCTGGAGTCCCCCCCGTCGCGTCCTGACTTTC. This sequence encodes CAWSPPRRVLTF. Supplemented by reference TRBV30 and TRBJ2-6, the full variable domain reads SQTIHQWPATLVQPVGSPLSLECTVEGTSNPNLYWYRQAAGRGLQLLFYSVGIGQISSEVPQNLSASRPQDRQFILSSKKLLLSDSGFYLCAWSPPRRVLTFGAGSRLTVL.

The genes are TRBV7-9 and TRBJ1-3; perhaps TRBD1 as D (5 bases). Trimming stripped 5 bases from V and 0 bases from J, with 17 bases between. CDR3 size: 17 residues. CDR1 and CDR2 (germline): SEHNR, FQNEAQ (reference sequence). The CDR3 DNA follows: TGTGCCAGCAGCCCGACGGGGCAATACAGCTCTGGAAACACCATATATTTT. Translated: CASSPTGQYSSGNTIYF.

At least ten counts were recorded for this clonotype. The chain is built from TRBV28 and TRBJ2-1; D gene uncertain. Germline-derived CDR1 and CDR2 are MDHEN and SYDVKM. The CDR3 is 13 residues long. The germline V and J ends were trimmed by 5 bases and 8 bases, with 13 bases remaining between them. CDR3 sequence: CASSKAGWHEQFF. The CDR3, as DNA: TGTGCCAGCAGTAAGGCAGGTTGGCATGAGCAGTTCTTC.

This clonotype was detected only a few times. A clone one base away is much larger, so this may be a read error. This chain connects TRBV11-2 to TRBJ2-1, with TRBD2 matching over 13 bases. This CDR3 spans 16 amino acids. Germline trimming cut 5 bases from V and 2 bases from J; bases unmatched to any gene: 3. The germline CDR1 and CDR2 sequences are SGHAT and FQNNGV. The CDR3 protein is CASSQTSGRTYNEQFF. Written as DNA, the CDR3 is TGTGCCAGCAGCCAGACTAGCGGGAGGACCTACAATGAGCAGTTCTTC.

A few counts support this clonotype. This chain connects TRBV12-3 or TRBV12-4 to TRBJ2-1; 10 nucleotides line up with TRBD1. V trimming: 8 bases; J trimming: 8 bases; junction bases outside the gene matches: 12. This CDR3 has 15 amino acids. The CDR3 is CASGPPGQGIYEQFF. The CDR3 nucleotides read TGTGCCAGCGGTCCGCCGGGACAGGGGATCTATGAGCAGTTCTTC.

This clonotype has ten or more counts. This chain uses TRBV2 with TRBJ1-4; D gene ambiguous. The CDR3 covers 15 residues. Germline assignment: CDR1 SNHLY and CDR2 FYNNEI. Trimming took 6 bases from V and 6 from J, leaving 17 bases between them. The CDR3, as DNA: TGTGCCAGCAGATGGTCAGGAGATCGGCATGAAAAACTGTTTTTT. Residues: CASRWSGDRHEKLFF.

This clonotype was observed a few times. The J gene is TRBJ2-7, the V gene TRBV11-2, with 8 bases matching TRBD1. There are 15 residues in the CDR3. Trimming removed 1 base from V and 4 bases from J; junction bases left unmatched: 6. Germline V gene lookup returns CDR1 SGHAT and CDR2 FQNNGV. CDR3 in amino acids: CASSLVAGGGYEQYF. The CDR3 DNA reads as TGTGCCAGCAGCTTAGTGGCAGGGGGCGGGTACGAGCAGTACTTC.

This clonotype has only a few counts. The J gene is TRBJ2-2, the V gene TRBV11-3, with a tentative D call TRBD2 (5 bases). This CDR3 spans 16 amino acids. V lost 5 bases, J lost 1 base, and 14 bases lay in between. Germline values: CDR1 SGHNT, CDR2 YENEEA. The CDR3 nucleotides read TGTGCCAGCAGCCGCTCGACTACTTTGAACACCGGGGAGCTGTTTTTT. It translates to CASSRSTTLNTGELFF.

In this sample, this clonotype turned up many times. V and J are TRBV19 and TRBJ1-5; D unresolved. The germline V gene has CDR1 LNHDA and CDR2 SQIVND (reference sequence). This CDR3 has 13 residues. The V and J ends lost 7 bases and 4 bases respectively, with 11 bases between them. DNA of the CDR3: TGTGCCAGTAAGGGAGCGGGAAATCAGCCCCAGCATTTT. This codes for CASKGAGNQPQHF.

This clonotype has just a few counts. CDR3 nucleotide sequence: TGTGCCTGGAGTTCCGTGGCATTGGTGCAGTTCTTC. Amino acid sequence: CAWSSVALVQFF. The chain uses TRBV30 and TRBJ2-1; no clear D. This CDR3 contains 12 residues. Trimming removed 2 bases at V and 12 bases at J, with 14 bases between. Germline V gives CDR1 GTSNPN, CDR2 SVGIG (reference sequence).